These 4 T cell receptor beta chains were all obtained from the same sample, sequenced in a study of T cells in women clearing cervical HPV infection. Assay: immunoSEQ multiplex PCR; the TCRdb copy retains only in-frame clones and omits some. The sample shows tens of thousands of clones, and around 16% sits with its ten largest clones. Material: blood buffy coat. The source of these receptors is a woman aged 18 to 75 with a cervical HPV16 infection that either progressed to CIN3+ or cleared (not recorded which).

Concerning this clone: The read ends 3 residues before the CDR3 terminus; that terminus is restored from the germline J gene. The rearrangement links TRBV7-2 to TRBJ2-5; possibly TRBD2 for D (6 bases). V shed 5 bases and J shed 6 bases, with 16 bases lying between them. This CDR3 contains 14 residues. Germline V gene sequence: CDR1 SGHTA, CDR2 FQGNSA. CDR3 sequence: CASSPGGRGQTQYF. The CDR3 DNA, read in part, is TGTGCCAGCAGCCCCGGCGGGCGGGGTCAGACC.

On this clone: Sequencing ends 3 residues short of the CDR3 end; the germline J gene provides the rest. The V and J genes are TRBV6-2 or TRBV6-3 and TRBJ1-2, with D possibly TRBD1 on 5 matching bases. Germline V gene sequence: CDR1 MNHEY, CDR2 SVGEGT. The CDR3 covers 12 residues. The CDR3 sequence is CASSLSGIDYTF. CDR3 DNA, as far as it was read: TGTGCCAGCAGTTTATCAGGGATTGAC.

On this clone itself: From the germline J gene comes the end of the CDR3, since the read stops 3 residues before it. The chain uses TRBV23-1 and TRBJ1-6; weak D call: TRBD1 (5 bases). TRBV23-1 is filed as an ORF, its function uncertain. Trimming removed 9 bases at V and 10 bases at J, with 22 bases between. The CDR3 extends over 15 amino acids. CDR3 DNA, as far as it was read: TGCGCCAGTCGCCCCCTACACAGGCAGAACTCACCC. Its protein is CASRPLHRQNSP. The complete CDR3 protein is CASRPLHRQNSPLHF.

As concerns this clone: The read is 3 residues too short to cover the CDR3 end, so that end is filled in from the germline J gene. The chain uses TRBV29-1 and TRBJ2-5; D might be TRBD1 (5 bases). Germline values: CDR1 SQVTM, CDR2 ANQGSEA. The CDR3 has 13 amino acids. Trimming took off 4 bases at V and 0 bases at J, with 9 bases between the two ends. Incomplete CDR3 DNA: TGCAGCGTTGCGGCAGGGTACCAAGAGACC. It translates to CSVAAGYQET. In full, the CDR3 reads CSVAAGYQETQYF.